These T cell receptor beta chains were read from a single sample in a study of T-cell memory formation after mild COVID-19. MiXCR, run by TCRdb on the 5' RACE reads, gives a single entry per CDR3 protein. The sample holds around 83,000 distinct CDR3 sequences; roughly 25% are singletons and the top ten take roughly 39%. The sample consisted of PBMCs or a T cell subset sorted from them (not recorded which). These receptors all stem from a man aged 18 to 29 who had mild COVID-19 (a few samples of this study predate the infection). Cell type and time point are not known. CDR3s include the opening cysteine and the closing phenylalanine or tryptophan. A D gene is named only where the DNA matches it firmly. Clone size appears in some rows only: once, few, many, or a class for an expanded clone.

abundance | j_gene | d_gene | v_gene | CDR3nt | CDR3aa
NA | TRBJ1-1 | NA | TRBV7-6 | TGTGCCAGCACGATTCCGTGGGGGGACACTGAAGCTTTCTTT | CASTIPWGDTEAFF
few | TRBJ2-7 | NA | TRBV10-3 | TGTGCCATCAGTGAGTCAGGGTACAGGGATTCCTCCTACGAGCAGTACTTC | CAISESGYRDSSYEQYF
NA | TRBJ1-2 | NA | TRBV7-9 | TGTGCCAGCAGCTTAATTTTGTCACTAGCTAACTATGGCTACACCTTC | CASSLILSLANYGYTF
few | TRBJ2-3 | TRBD1 | TRBV27 | TGTGCCAGCAGTTTAGGGACAGCCAGCCCATTAGCGCAGTATTTT | CASSLGTASPLAQYF
few | TRBJ1-1 | TRBD1 | TRBV29-1 | TGCAGCGTCGGACGTGGGACAGGGAACACTGAAGCTTTCTTT | CSVGRGTGNTEAFF
NA | TRBJ2-1 | TRBD2 | TRBV6-2/TRBV6-3 | TGTGCCAGCAGTCGCGGGACTAGCGGGGGGGACAATGAGCAGTTCTTC | CASSRGTSGGDNEQFF
few | TRBJ2-2 | TRBD1 | TRBV5-1 | TGCGCCAGCAGCACCGGACAGGGGAACACCGGGGAGCTGTTTTTT | CASSTGQGNTGELFF
NA | TRBJ2-1 | NA | TRBV7-6 | TGTGCCAGGGGGGACGAGGCGTTCTTC | CARGDEAFF
NA | TRBJ1-2 | NA | TRBV5-5 | TGTGCCAGCACCCTCGCGGGGGGGAACTATGGCTACACCTTC | CASTLAGGNYGYTF
NA | TRBJ2-1 | NA | TRBV5-1 | TGCGCCAGCAGCTTGTCGGGTGGTGAGCAGTTCTTC | CASSLSGGEQFF
few | TRBJ1-2 | NA | TRBV6-1 | TGTGCCAGCAGAGCCTACAGGACTGGCTACACCTTC | CASRAYRTGYTF
NA | TRBJ1-1 | NA | TRBV29-1 | TGCAGCGTTCTAGTGTTCACTGAAGCTTTCTTT | CSVLVFTEAFF
NA | TRBJ1-1 | NA | TRBV9 | TGTGCCAGCAGCCCTATGACAGGATTAACTGAAGCTTTCTTT | CASSPMTGLTEAFF
NA | TRBJ2-3 | NA | TRBV4-1 | TGCGCCAGCAGCCAAGGGGCGGATACTACCCGATATACGCAGTATTTT | CASSQGADTTRYTQYF
NA | TRBJ1-2 | NA | TRBV7-2 | TGTGCCAGCGGTTACCCATCCGATGGCTACACCTTC | CASGYPSDGYTF
NA | TRBJ2-7 | NA | TRBV6-2/TRBV6-3 | TGTGCCAGCAGCCGCACAGGGTGGGCCTACGAGCAGTACTTC | CASSRTGWAYEQYF
few | TRBJ2-1 | NA | TRBV7-9 | TGTGCCAGCAGCCCGACCCTGTACACCATCTACAATGAGCAGTTCTTC | CASSPTLYTIYNEQFF
few | TRBJ2-7 | NA | TRBV5-1 | TGCGCCAGCAGCCACCGGGGTTCCAGCTCCTACGAGCAGTACTTC | CASSHRGSSSYEQYF
few | TRBJ1-5 | NA | TRBV10-2 | TGCGCCAGCAGGGCAAGGGGGGGGAATCAGCCCCAGCATTTT | CASRARGGNQPQHF
few | TRBJ2-3 | TRBD2 | TRBV3-1 | TGTGCCAGCAGCCGTTACGGGACTAGCGGGGGCACTGGTGGAGATACGCAGTATTTT | CASSRYGTSGGTGGDTQYF
few | TRBJ2-2 | NA | TRBV24-1 | TGTGCCACCCATGGTAGAGACACCGGGGAGCTGTTTTTT | CATHGRDTGELFF
NA | TRBJ2-7 | TRBD1 | TRBV4-2 | TGTGCCAGCAGCCAAGACTACAGGGGCTACGAGCAGTACTTC | CASSQDYRGYEQYF
NA | TRBJ2-3 | NA | TRBV4-2 | TGTGCCAGCTCGGGTGTAGTGTCAGATACGCAGTATTTT | CASSGVVSDTQYF
NA | TRBJ2-1 | TRBD2 | TRBV11-1 | TGTGCCAGCAGCATACTAGCGGGGAACAATGAGCAGTTCTTC | CASSILAGNNEQFF
few | TRBJ2-1 | TRBD2 | TRBV9 | TGTGCCAGCAGCGTAGCGGGACTAGCGGGGGTCATCAATGAGCAGTTCTTC | CASSVAGLAGVINEQFF
few | TRBJ1-1 | NA | TRBV5-4 | TGTGCCAGCAGCTTGGGAGGAAGCACTGAAGCTTTCTTT | CASSLGGSTEAFF
NA | TRBJ2-1 | NA | TRBV28 | TGTGCCAGCAGGCAATTTCGGACACAGTACAATGAGCAGTTCTTC | CASRQFRTQYNEQFF
few | TRBJ1-1 | TRBD1 | TRBV5-1 | TGCGCCAGCAGCTGGGGACAGGGTTCCACTGAAGCTTTCTTT | CASSWGQGSTEAFF
NA | TRBJ2-7 | TRBD1 | TRBV6-2/TRBV6-3 | TGTGCCAGCAGCCCCAGGACAGGTACCTACGAGCAGTACTTC | CASSPRTGTYEQYF
few | TRBJ1-4 | NA | TRBV7-6 | TGTGCCAGCAGCCCTGGGGCGGGGCTGAGTGAAAAACTGTTTTTT | CASSPGAGLSEKLFF
few | TRBJ2-2 | NA | TRBV6-2/TRBV6-3 | TGTGCCAGCAGTTACTTGGTCGCCGGGGAGCTGTTTTTT | CASSYLVAGELFF
NA | TRBJ2-2 | NA | TRBV27 | TGTGCCAGCAGCCTAACGTTCAGGGGTCACACCGGGGAGCTGTTTTTT | CASSLTFRGHTGELFF
medium-sized | TRBJ2-3 | NA | TRBV6-6 | TGTGCCAGCAGTTATACCTCCGGAGGACAGCGTCTCACAGATACGCAGTATTTT | CASSYTSGGQRLTDTQYF
NA | TRBJ2-2 | TRBD1 | TRBV3-1 | TGTGCCAGCAGCCGGATGACAGGGGGCGCGAACACCGGGGAGCTGTTTTTT | CASSRMTGGANTGELFF
few | TRBJ2-1 | TRBD2 | TRBV11-2 | TGTGCCAGCAGCTCGACTCCTAGCGGGGGTAACAATGAGCAGTTCTTC | CASSSTPSGGNNEQFF
NA | TRBJ2-1 | TRBD1 | TRBV5-5 | TGTGCCAGCAGCCCCTGGACAGGGTCAAATGAGCAGTTCTTC | CASSPWTGSNEQFF
once | TRBJ2-7 | NA | TRBV27 | TGTGCCAGCAGTCTGGGAATGGTGGCCTACGAGCAGTACTTC | CASSLGMVAYEQYF
NA | TRBJ1-1 | NA | TRBV14 | TGTGCCAGCAGCCACGCAGGGATGAACACTGAAGCTTTCTTT | CASSHAGMNTEAFF
few | TRBJ2-1 | NA | TRBV20-1 | TGCAGTGCTAGAGTTGTTACTGAGCAGTTCTTC | CSARVVTEQFF
few | TRBJ2-1 | NA | TRBV4-3 | TGCGCCAGCAGCCAAGACCTCCCAGGGCCTGAGCAGTTCTTC | CASSQDLPGPEQFF
many | TRBJ1-5 | NA | TRBV20-1 | TGCAGTGCTCCGGTTGGGGAACATCAGCCCCAGCATTTT | CSAPVGEHQPQHF
many | TRBJ1-5 | TRBD1 | TRBV6-1 | TGTGCCAGCAGTGAAGCGGAGGGGACAGGGGGACAGCCCCAGCATTTT | CASSEAEGTGGQPQHF
NA | TRBJ1-1 | TRBD1 | TRBV5-5 | TGTGCCAGCAGGATCCGGGACAGGGTGGCTATGAACACTGAAGCTTTCTTT | CASRIRDRVAMNTEAFF
NA | TRBJ2-1 | NA | TRBV19 | TGTGCCAGTAGTATCACAGGGTTTAAGGGGCCCTACAATGAGCAGTTCTTC | CASSITGFKGPYNEQFF
few | TRBJ1-6 | NA | TRBV12-3/TRBV12-4 | TGTGCCAGCAGTTCAGGGTCTAGCTCCTATAATTCACCCCTCCACTTT | CASSSGSSSYNSPLHF
NA | TRBJ1-5 | TRBD1 | TRBV20-1 | TGCAGTGCTAGAGATCCGACAGGGTGGGCTCAGCCCCAGCATTTT | CSARDPTGWAQPQHF
few | TRBJ2-2 | TRBD1 | TRBV4-1 | TGCGCCAGCAGCCCGCTGGACAGGGCGTACGGGGAGCTGTTTTTT | CASSPLDRAYGELFF
NA | TRBJ1-6 | NA | TRBV4-1 | TGCGCCAGCAGCCCCACAGGGCCTTCACCCCTCCACTTT | CASSPTGPSPLHF
few | TRBJ2-1 | NA | TRBV4-3 | TGCGCCAGCAGCCAAGGAGGTTGGGAGCAGTTCTTC | CASSQGGWEQFF
NA | TRBJ1-2 | NA | TRBV27 | TGTGCCAGCAGTTTCCGGGGAGCAGCTAACTATGGCTACACCTTC | CASSFRGAANYGYTF
many | TRBJ1-1 | NA | TRBV6-5 | TGTGCCAGCAGTCACCACTTGAACACTGAAGCTTTCTTT | CASSHHLNTEAFF
many | TRBJ2-5 | NA | TRBV12-3/TRBV12-4 | TGTGCCAGCAGCTTTAGAGAGACCCAGTACTTC | CASSFRETQYF
NA | TRBJ2-5 | TRBD2 | TRBV6-1 | TGTGCCAGCAGTGAAACAGCGGGGGACCTAGAGACCCAGTACTTC | CASSETAGDLETQYF
many | TRBJ2-3 | TRBD2 | TRBV7-9 | TGTGCCAGCAGCCAAACCGGGAGGGGGAGCACAGATACGCAGTATTTT | CASSQTGRGSTDTQYF
NA | TRBJ2-7 | TRBD1 | TRBV6-2/TRBV6-3 | TGTGCCAGCAGCTCTACAGGGGGCACTGCCGAGTACTTC | CASSSTGGTAEYF
few | TRBJ2-3 | TRBD2 | TRBV27 | TGTGCCAGCAGTCCCAGGACTAGCGCTACAGATACGCAGTATTTT | CASSPRTSATDTQYF
NA | TRBJ2-5 | TRBD1 | TRBV5-6 | TGTGCCAGCAGCCAAGTGGGACAGGGGATCGAGACCCAGTACTTC | CASSQVGQGIETQYF